Following are 16 T cell receptor beta chains from one sample sequenced in a study of breast tumors, draining lymph nodes, adjacent tissues. TCRdb recomputed calls from the multiplex PCR reads with MiXCR, one row per CDR3 protein. The sample has about 230,000 distinct CDR3 sequences; less than 40% are singletons. Axillary draining lymph nodes of breast cancer patients supplied the node samples. The sequencing sample was made of axillary lymph node tissue. Receptors were obtained from a female donor with breast cancer. Some clones in this sample may be carry-over from other donors' samples.

This clonotype was observed many times. The V call is TRBV7-2, the J call TRBJ2-5; unclear D gene. With 5 bases removed from V and 4 bases from J, the gap between germline ends came to 8 bases. The germline CDR1 and CDR2 sequences are SGHTA and FQGNSA. The CDR3 totals 12 residues. Written as DNA, the CDR3 is TGTGCCAGCAGCCGCCAAGTAGAGACCCAGTACTTC. As protein: CASSRQVETQYF.

As to this clonotype: Relative to the germline gene, one junction end is altered; a read error may explain this. J is TRBJ1-3 and V is TRBV6-5; no reliable D call. The CDR3 loop spans 15 amino acids. Germline values: CDR1 MNHEY, CDR2 SVGAGI. CDR3 amino acids: CASSHSGVQRNAIYF. CDR3 nucleotide sequence: TGTGCCAGCAGTCACTCGGGAGTTCAGCGAAACGCCATATATTTT.

As concerns this clonotype: An end of the junction differs from the germline gene, which may be a read error. J is TRBJ1-4 and V is TRBV2, with D perhaps matching TRBD1 (5 bases). CDR1 SNHLY and CDR2 FYNNEI come from the germline V gene. The length of the CDR3 is 13 residues. In DNA, the CDR3 is TGTGCCAGCAGGGGGGGGGGTAATGAAAGACTGTTTTTT. Amino acid sequence: CASRGGGNERLFF.

This clonotype has a count of ten or more. The V gene is TRBV7-2, the J gene TRBJ2-2; 9 bases agree with TRBD1. V lost 4 bases, J lost 7 bases, and 4 bases stayed unmatched. This CDR3 comprises 14 residues. In germline, CDR1 is SGHTA, CDR2 FQGNSA. CDR3 DNA sequence: TGTGCCAGCAGCTCATCGACAGGGGGCGGGGAGCTGTTTTTT. Protein product: CASSSSTGGGELFF. Filled out from reference TRBV7-2 and TRBJ2-2, the complete variable domain reads GAGVSQSPSNKVTEKGKDVELRCDPISGHTALYWYRQSLGQGLEFLIYFQGNSAPDKSGLPSDRFSAERTGGSVSTLTIQRTQQEDSAVYLCASSSSTGGGELFFGEGSRLTVL.

This clonotype was counted many times. The genes are TRBV9 and TRBJ2-3; D unclear. V lost 1 base and J lost 2, with 5 bases in between. CDR1 SGDLS and CDR2 YYNGEE come from the germline V gene. The CDR3 spans 13 residues. This CDR3 is CASSVSDTDTQYF. CDR3 DNA sequence: TGTGCCAGCAGCGTAAGCGACACAGATACGCAGTATTTT.

Concerning this clonotype: The CDR3 does not end in the conserved phenylalanine or tryptophan, so this is likely a read error. The J gene is TRBJ2-1, the V gene TRBV5-1; D gene uncertain. Germline V gene sequence: CDR1 SGHRS, CDR2 YFSETQ. The CDR3 covers 14 residues. V was clipped by 0 bases and J by 1 base, with 5 bases between them. The CDR3 spells CASSLGLSYNEQFV. DNA for the CDR3: TGCGCCAGCAGCTTGGGACTTTCCTACAATGAGCAGTTCGTC.

This clonotype was picked up many times. The V call is TRBV10-3, the J call TRBJ2-1; tentative D call: TRBD1 (7 bases). Germline-derived CDR1 and CDR2 are ENHRY and SYGVKD. This CDR3 comprises 14 residues. The V end lost 3 bases, the J end lost 6 bases, and 12 bases lay between the germline ends. For the CDR3, the DNA is TGTGCCATCAGTGAAGGACAGGAGGGCAATGAGCAGTTCTTC. Its translation is CAISEGQEGNEQFF.

This clonotype came up a few times. The rearrangement links TRBV6-2 or TRBV6-3 to TRBJ2-7; D is possibly TRBD1 (6 bases). This CDR3 spans 16 amino acids. Germline values: CDR1 MNHEY, CDR2 SVGEGT. V gave up 4 bases and J gave up 7 bases, with 23 bases separating them. CDR3 DNA: TGTGCCAGCAGTTGGGGGCAGCAAATATTTTATGGGGAGCAGTACTTC. This encodes CASSWGQQIFYGEQYF.

This clonotype showed up many times. V usage is TRBV13 and J usage is TRBJ2-5; D tentatively fits TRBD1 or TRBD2 (5 bases each). Trimming removed 5 bases from V and 4 bases from J, with 11 bases in between. CDR1 is PRHDT, CDR2 FYEKMQ, per germline (reference sequence). The CDR3 is 13 residues long. CDR3 loop: CASSARAGETQYF. For the CDR3, the DNA is TGTGCCAGCAGCGCCAGGGCGGGAGAGACCCAGTACTTC.

This clonotype was seen a handful of times. A much larger clone differs from this one at a single base, so this may be a read error. The chain is built from TRBV28 and TRBJ1-2, with no clear D. This CDR3 contains 12 residues. CDR1 and CDR2 from the germline V gene are MDHEN and SYDVKM. CDR3 DNA: TGTGCCAGCAGTTTATGGCCATATGGCTGCACCTTC. This sequence encodes CASSLWPYGCTF.

At least ten counts were recorded for this clonotype. V and J are TRBV19 and TRBJ1-6; D call uncertain. Germline V lookup: CDR1 LNHDA, CDR2 SQIVND (reference sequence). The CDR3 loop spans 15 amino acids. Between the trimmed V and J ends, which lost 7 bases and 1 base, there was a span of 11 bases. CDR3 in DNA: TGTGCCAGTACCTCCGGAGGGTCCTATAATTCACCCCTCCACTTT. It codes for CASTSGGSYNSPLHF.

The chain employs TRBV7-9 and TRBJ2-1; the match to TRBD2 covers 12 bases. V trimming: 5 bases; J trimming: 4 bases; junction bases outside the gene matches: 6. The CDR3 covers 16 residues. CDR1 is SEHNR, CDR2 FQNEAQ, per germline (reference sequence). CDR3 DNA sequence: TGTGCCAGCAGCCCAGGGGGACTAGCGGGTTACAATGAGCAGTTCTTC. It is translated as CASSPGGLAGYNEQFF.

With respect to this clonotype: This CDR3 is missing its conserved last phenylalanine or tryptophan, likely due to a read error. The rearrangement links TRBV7-9 to TRBJ2-7; D tentatively fits TRBD1 or TRBD2 (6 bases each). There are 14 residues in the CDR3. The germline V gene has CDR1 SEHNR and CDR2 FQNEAQ (reference sequence). The CDR3 DNA reads as TGTGCCACCAGCCCAAGAGGGGGGAGCTACGAGCAGTACCTC. Translation gives CATSPRGGSYEQYL.

This clonotype was detected ten times or more. The J gene is TRBJ2-2, the V gene TRBV10-2; D remains ambiguous. V lost 6 bases, J lost 1 base, and 9 bases lay in between. CDR1 and CDR2 (germline): WSHSY, SAAADI. The CDR3 has 14 residues. The CDR3 region is CASRDRRNTGELFF. Here the CDR3 DNA reads TGCGCCAGCAGAGACCGGCGGAACACCGGGGAGCTGTTTTTT.

The gene calls are TRBV20-1 and TRBJ2-1; 8 bases agree with TRBD2. The CDR3 is 19 residues long. Trimming cost V 0 bases and J 8 bases; bases outside gene matches: 21. CDR1 and CDR2 (germline): DFQATT, SNEGSKA (reference sequence). Here the CDR3 reads CSARDFQSRSGMGTDEQFF. CDR3 coding DNA: TGCAGTGCTAGAGATTTCCAATCCCGTAGCGGGATGGGCACAGATGAGCAGTTCTTC.

Only a few counts were recorded for this clonotype. Given a much more abundant clone one base away, this may be a read error. The chain is built from TRBV6-1 and TRBJ1-2, with 9 bases aligning to TRBD1. This CDR3 is built from 16 residues. Germline CDR1 and CDR2: MNHNS and SASEGT. In DNA form, the CDR3 reads TGTGCCAGCAGTGAAAAACGCAGGGACAGGGCGCGCCTCTACGCCTTC. Its protein product is CASSEKRRDRARLYAF.